This T cell receptor beta chain emerged from a study of PD-1 blockade in classical Hodgkin lymphoma. Study-wide results and limits: According to reports, newly diagnosed patients had lower baseline TCR diversity than healthy donors, and relapsed/refractory patients had lower baseline TCR diversity still. After ASCT, patients who started nivolumab under 1 year later were excluded. Complete responders' baseline diversity resembled that of newly diagnosed patients.

V was trimmed by 3 bases and J by 4 bases, leaving 17 bases between them. CDR1 SGDLS and CDR2 YYNGEE come from the germline V gene. CDR3 length: 16 amino acids. No patient escaped relapse after autologous stem cell transplantation, and brentuximab vedotin exposure varied. Magnetic negative selection was used to purify CD4+ T cells from thawed PBMCs. Profiled with immunoSEQ multiplex PCR; TCRdb holds only in-frame clones, not every one. The sample carries more than 7,500 clones, about 86% recorded once. On this clone: What it recognizes is unknown.

The sequenced sample was CD4+ T cells from blood, obtained at baseline. The TCR was taken from a human donor with classical Hodgkin lymphoma. The chain joins TRBV9 to TRBJ2-1, with D possibly being TRBD2 (6 bases). This CDR3 reads CASSETRGLSYNEQFF. CDR3 sequence (DNA): TGTGCCAGCAGCGAAACTCGGGGACTTTCATACAATGAGCAGTTCTTC.